One sample yielded the 30 T cell receptor beta chains listed below, sequenced in a study of shared clonotypes between healthy human individuals. The repertoire was sequenced with immunoSEQ multiplex PCR; TCRdb's copy has only in-frame clones and lacks some. The data hold millions of clones, with over 85% observed a single time. Material for sequencing was naive CD4+ T cells sorted from blood. The sample's subset: CD45RA+ positively selected. Receptors were obtained from a man aged 18-30 years in good health.

The genes are TRBV10-3 and TRBJ2-7; 8 bases line up with TRBD1. With 6 bases clipped from V and 0 bases from J, the junction kept 7 bases outside the gene matches. The CDR3 spans 15 residues. CDR1 is ENHRY, CDR2 SYGVKD, per germline. The CDR3 loop is CAISPSGGLSYEQYF. Written as DNA, the CDR3 is TGTGCCATCAGCCCCTCAGGGGGCCTCTCCTACGAGCAGTACTTC.

The chain combines TRBV6-5 with TRBJ2-3; TRBD2 might be the D (5 bases). Germline CDR1 reads MNHEY; CDR2 reads SVGAGI. The CDR3 covers 13 residues. V was cut by 7 bases and J by 4 bases, with 12 bases left in between. This CDR3 is CASTTPGSDTQYF. CDR3 nucleotides: TGTGCCAGCACCACCCCGGGGTCAGATACGCAGTATTTT.

The CDR3 loop reads CASSWDSPPYEQYF. CDR3 DNA sequence: TGTGCCAGCAGCTGGGACTCCCCCCCCTACGAGCAGTACTTC. V gene TRBV7-2 combines with J gene TRBJ2-7; a weak D match, TRBD2 (6 bases). Trimming took 4 bases from V and 2 from J, leaving 12 bases between them. There are 14 residues in the CDR3. Germline V gives CDR1 SGHTA, CDR2 FQGNSA.

V usage is TRBV30 and J usage is TRBJ1-2, with 7 bases that match TRBD1. Trimming took 7 bases from V and 0 from J; bases not matched to a gene: 5. CDR1 is GTSNPN and CDR2 is SVGIG in the germline V gene (reference sequence). The CDR3 loop spans 13 amino acids. CDR3 in DNA: TGTGCCTCGCGACAGGGAGCTAACTATGGCTACACCTTC. Protein product: CASRQGANYGYTF.

The genes are TRBV28 and TRBJ1-5; tentative D call: TRBD1 (5 bases). The CDR3 contains 14 residues. V lost 7 bases, J lost 7 bases, and 17 bases lay in between. Germline V gene sequence: CDR1 MDHEN, CDR2 SYDVKM. The CDR3 DNA reads TGTGCCAGCACCCGAGGGGTTGGAGACCAGCCCCAGCATTTT. This codes for CASTRGVGDQPQHF.

For the CDR3, the DNA is TGTGCCAGCTCACCACCCCCGGGATCTAGCACAGATACGCAGTATTTT. Amino acid sequence: CASSPPPGSSTDTQYF. This chain joins TRBV18 and TRBJ2-3; D possibly corresponds to TRBD2 (5 bases). Trimming left V 0 bases short and J 0 bases short, with 10 bases between. Germline V CDR1 and CDR2: KGHSH, LQKENI. The CDR3 has 16 amino acids.

This chain uses TRBV5-1 with TRBJ2-4, with TRBD2 matching 13 bases. Per the germline V gene, CDR1 is SGHRS and CDR2 is YFSETQ. This CDR3 is 17 amino acids long. After removal of 4 bases from V and 2 bases from J, the junction contained 6 bases not matched to a gene. The CDR3 coding sequence is TGCGCCAGCAGCCCCTTACTAGCGGGAGGGTCCAAAAACATTCAGTACTTC. It translates to CASSPLLAGGSKNIQYF.

The chain couples TRBV9 to TRBJ1-2, with D possibly TRBD1 on 5 matching bases. The V gene's germline CDR1 is SGDLS and CDR2 YYNGEE. Deletions cut 3 bases from V and 3 bases from J, with 12 bases between. The CDR3 consists of 14 residues. As DNA, the CDR3 is TGTGCCAGCAGCGGGGGAGGGGCTGACTATGGCTACACCTTC. Translated: CASSGGGADYGYTF. Complete variable domain (other parts from reference TRBV9 and TRBJ1-2): DSGVTQTPKHLITATGQRVTLRCSPRSGDLSVYWYQQSLDQGLQFLIQYYNGEERAKGNILERFSAQQFPDLHSELNLSSLELGDSALYFCASSGGGADYGYTFGSGTRLTVV.

The CDR3 DNA follows: TGCGCCAGCCCCCGAGACGGACGGGGGGATCAGCCCCAGCATTTT. Its protein product is CASPRDGRGDQPQHF. V gene TRBV10-1 combines with J gene TRBJ1-5; tentatively, D is TRBD1 (5 bases). V was trimmed by 8 bases and J by 5 bases, leaving 19 bases between them. The CDR3 is made up of 15 amino acids. CDR1 is WNHNN and CDR2 is SYGVQD in the germline V gene (reference sequence).

This clone was seen just once. The chain employs TRBV4-3 and TRBJ1-4, with unresolved D. This CDR3 comprises 14 residues. Germline V gene data show CDR1 as LGHNA and CDR2 as YSLEER. The V end was cut by 3 bases, the J end by 13 bases, with 18 bases between. The DNA of the CDR3 is TGCGCCAGCAGCCAGTCCTCCTGGCAGAATGGACTGTTTTTT. Protein product: CASSQSSWQNGLFF.

The rearrangement uses TRBV4-1 and TRBJ2-6; D unclear. This CDR3 comprises 16 residues. In germline, CDR1 is MGHRA, CDR2 YSYEKL. Trimming took 1 base from V and 1 from J, leaving 8 bases between them. CDR3 sequence (DNA): TGCGCCAGCAGCCAAGGACCCCAGTCTGGGGCCAACGTCCTGACTTTC. Translation gives CASSQGPQSGANVLTF.

The V and J genes are TRBV28 and TRBJ1-2; no firm D call. The CDR3 contains 11 residues. Trimming stripped 3 bases from V and 5 bases from J, with 4 bases between. CDR1 and CDR2 (germline): MDHEN, SYDVKM. Here the CDR3 DNA reads TGTGCCAGCAGTTTGCAGTATGGCTACACCTTC. Protein: CASSLQYGYTF.

This clone is a singleton in its sample. The rearrangement uses TRBV20-1 and TRBJ1-5, with D possibly being TRBD1 (6 bases). The germline V gene encodes CDR1 DFQATT and CDR2 SNEGSKA (reference sequence). This CDR3 contains 11 residues. The DNA for the CDR3 is TGCAAGGGGGGGCATGGGCAGCCCCAGCATTTT. It specifies CKGGHGQPQHF.

Concerning this clone itself: The sample holds other DNA sequences that translate to the same CDR3. The chain recombines TRBV7-9 with TRBJ2-7; D remains ambiguous. V lost 6 bases and J lost 4, with 7 bases in between. Per germline, CDR1 SEHNR and CDR2 FQNEAQ (reference sequence). This CDR3 contains 11 residues. The CDR3 bases are TGTGCCAGCAGTCTGGAGTACGAGCAGTACTTC. Translating it yields CASSLEYEQYF.

This clone has a count of ten or more. The sample contains more than one DNA sequence encoding this CDR3. The chain carries TRBV6-5 and TRBJ1-1; TRBD1 agrees at 8 bases. The CDR3 sequence is 15 residues long. With 2 bases clipped from V and 1 base from J, the junction kept 3 bases outside the gene matches. The germline gives CDR1 MNHEY, CDR2 SVGAGI. The CDR3 bases are TGTGCCAGCAGTTACCCCGGACAGGGGAACACTGAAGCTTTCTTT. Translating it yields CASSYPGQGNTEAFF.

The chain is built from TRBV23-1 and TRBJ2-7; possible D gene TRBD2, 5 bases. TRBV23-1 is an ORF, and what it does is uncertain. The ends were cut back, 0 bases at V and 0 bases at J, with 18 bases in the middle. This CDR3 has 18 amino acids. CDR3 sequence: CASSQSGSGESSSYEQYF. The CDR3 coding sequence is TGCGCCAGCAGTCAATCTGGGTCCGGGGAATCGAGCTCCTACGAGCAGTACTTC.

In this sample, this clone turned up once. The chain employs TRBV6-1 and TRBJ1-1, with unresolved D. The germline V and J ends were trimmed by 2 bases and 1 base, with 8 bases remaining between them. Germline values: CDR1 MNHNS, CDR2 SASEGT. This CDR3 contains 14 residues. The CDR3 sequence: CASSELVKNTEAFF. Written as DNA, the CDR3 is TGTGCCAGCAGTGAATTGGTGAAGAACACTGAAGCTTTCTTT.

The rearrangement uses TRBV6-5 and TRBJ1-1, with 7 nucleotides matching TRBD1. From germline, CDR1 is MNHEY and CDR2 SVGAGI. Germline trimming cut 2 bases from V and 1 base from J; bases unmatched to any gene: 4. The CDR3 has 15 residues. This CDR3 reads CASSYRGRRNTEAFF. The CDR3 nucleotides read TGTGCCAGCAGTTACAGGGGGCGCCGGAACACTGAAGCTTTCTTT.

This sequence joins TRBV11-2 and TRBJ2-5; 12 bases align to TRBD2. V dropped 5 bases and J dropped 5; count of bases not matched to a gene: 15. The CDR3 consists of 18 residues. CDR1 is SGHAT and CDR2 is FQNNGV in the germline V gene. The CDR3 sequence: CASSPRGVLAGGRETQYF. CDR3 nucleotide sequence: TGTGCCAGCAGCCCCCGAGGTGTGCTAGCGGGGGGGCGGGAGACCCAGTACTTC.

This clone was observed a few times. The chain recombines TRBV19 with TRBJ1-5; 8 bases align to TRBD1. Germline V lookup: CDR1 LNHDA, CDR2 SQIVND (reference sequence). The CDR3 is made up of 15 amino acids. V lost 6 bases to trimming and J lost 5 bases; unmatched junction nucleotides: 9. Here the CDR3 reads CASSQPPGGHQPQHF. The CDR3 nucleotides read TGTGCCAGTAGCCAGCCCCCAGGGGGCCATCAGCCCCAGCATTTT.

The chain has TRBV7-8 and TRBJ2-5, with 8 bases matching TRBD2. With 5 bases clipped from V and 2 bases from J, the junction kept 7 bases outside the gene matches. CDR3 length equals 15 residues. Germline V gene lookup returns CDR1 SGHVS and CDR2 FQNEAQ. The DNA for the CDR3 is TGTGCCAGCAGCCCCGAGGTAGCGGGACAAGAGACCCAGTACTTC. Its protein product is CASSPEVAGQETQYF.

V usage is TRBV28 and J usage is TRBJ2-1; tentative D call: TRBD2 (6 bases). CDR3 length: 13 residues. Per the germline V gene, CDR1 is MDHEN and CDR2 is SYDVKM. V shed 3 bases and J shed 9 bases, with 12 bases lying between them. The DNA for the CDR3 is TGTGCCAGCAGTTTTCTCCGGAGGGGTGAGCAGTTCTTC. It is translated as CASSFLRRGEQFF.

The CDR3 is CASIGDRGLNQPQHF. The DNA of the CDR3 is TGTGCCAGCATTGGGGACAGGGGGCTTAATCAGCCCCAGCATTTT. This chain links TRBV19 with TRBJ1-5, with 12 bases fitting TRBD1. V lost 9 bases, J lost 4 bases, and 7 bases stayed unmatched. Germline V gene sequence: CDR1 LNHDA, CDR2 SQIVND (reference sequence). The CDR3 spans 15 residues.

As regards this clone: This sample includes further DNA sequences coding for the same CDR3. This chain links TRBV28 with TRBJ1-6; no reliable D call. V lost 6 bases and J lost 18, with 18 bases in between. CDR3 length equals 12 residues. The germline gives CDR1 MDHEN, CDR2 SYDVKM. This chain's CDR3 is CASSLQPDQRHF. The CDR3 bases are TGTGCCAGCAGCCTACAGCCGGACCAGCGCCACTTT.

This sequence joins TRBV5-1 and TRBJ2-7; D possibly matches TRBD1 or TRBD2 (5 bases each). Trimming took off 0 bases at V and 3 bases at J, with 13 bases between the two ends. The CDR3 sequence is 15 residues long. Germline assignment: CDR1 SGHRS and CDR2 YFSETQ. CDR3 loop: CASSLGGYRSYEQYF. CDR3 nucleotide sequence: TGCGCCAGCAGCTTGGGGGGGTACAGGAGCTACGAGCAGTACTTC.

In this sample, this clone turned up once. V and J are TRBV7-2 and TRBJ2-7; maybe TRBD2 (5 bases). The germline V gene encodes CDR1 SGHTA and CDR2 FQGNSA. V was pared by 2 bases and J by 2 bases, with 22 bases between. This CDR3 contains 18 residues. The CDR3 reads CASSLHQEAANPPYEQYF. Written as DNA, the CDR3 is TGTGCCAGCAGCTTACACCAGGAAGCGGCCAACCCCCCCTACGAGCAGTACTTC.

This chain joins TRBV5-4 and TRBJ1-4, with D unresolved. CDR1 SGHNT and CDR2 YYREEE come from the germline V gene (reference sequence). The V end was cut by 0 bases, the J end by 0 bases, with 6 bases between. The CDR3 has 15 residues. The CDR3 coding sequence is TGTGCCAGCAGCTTGGCCGGGACAACTAATGAAAAACTGTTTTTT. Encoded protein: CASSLAGTTNEKLFF.

This rearrangement joins TRBV7-6 to TRBJ2-7; TRBD1 matches at 9 bases. V shed 5 bases and J 7 bases; nucleotides not matched to a gene: 12. Looked up from germline, CDR1 is SGHVS and CDR2 is FNYEAQ. This CDR3 region has 15 residues. The DNA of the CDR3 is TGTGCCAGCAGCAAACAGGGGGCGTTCCTGGATGAGCAGTACTTC. Translating it yields CASSKQGAFLDEQYF.

The sample holds one count of this clone. This chain joins TRBV7-3 and TRBJ2-3; D is ambiguous. CDR3 length equals 13 residues. Trimming shortened V by 5 bases and J by 7 bases, and 13 bases separated the two germline ends. Germline CDR1 and CDR2: SGHTA and FQGTGA. The CDR3 DNA reads as TGTGCCAGCAGCACAAATCAGGCGAATACGCAGTATTTT. Its protein is CASSTNQANTQYF.

This clone was detected once. V and J are TRBV4-1 and TRBJ2-7; 8 nucleotides match TRBD1. The J segment lost 4 bases and the V segment lost 5 bases, leaving 10 bases of the junction unmatched. This CDR3 comprises 15 residues. Germline V gene lookup returns CDR1 MGHRA and CDR2 YSYEKL. CDR3 DNA: TGCGCCAGCAGCAAAACAGGGGGTCCTGGGTACGAGCAGTACTTC. Protein: CASSKTGGPGYEQYF.